A selection of T cell receptor beta chains follows, all from one sample in a study of vaccination effects on CD4 cells after COVID-19. Some clones are missing from TCRdb's copy, which holds only in-frame ones; the method was immunoSEQ multiplex PCR. This sample carries tens of thousands of clones, more than 65% of them seen once, and the ten largest clones take 2.5% to 3.5%. These receptors have no identified antigens. Here the sequenced sample was CD4+ T cells from PBMCs cultured with HCoV-NL63 spike peptides, taken before COVID-19 vaccination. Receptors originate from a human donor who received a COVID-19 vaccine. CDR3s include the opening cysteine and the closing phenylalanine or tryptophan. The D gene is left open where the match is weak. Size is stated for part of the rows, as once, few or many counts, or as a class when the clone is expanded.

size | J | V | length | D | CDR3 | DNA
- | TRBJ1-2 | TRBV20-1 | 10 | - | CSARDGGYTF | TGCAGTGCTAGAGATGGTGGCTACACCTTC
- | TRBJ2-1 | TRBV24-1 | 16 | TRBD1 | CATSDLEGATYNEQFF | TGTGCCACCAGTGATTTGGAGGGGGCGACCTACAATGAGCAGTTCTTC
- | TRBJ2-3 | TRBV19 | 14 | - | CASSTTRDTDTQYF | TGTGCCAGTAGCACAACCCGGGACACAGATACGCAGTATTTT
- | TRBJ1-4 | TRBV2 | 14 | - | CASRPGLPNEKLFF | TGTGCCAGCAGACCGGGCCTACCTAATGAAAAACTGTTTTTT
few | TRBJ1-2 | TRBV30 | 14 | - | CAWSREGRTYGYTF | TGTGCCTGGAGTAGGGAGGGCCGAACCTATGGCTACACCTTC
- | TRBJ1-2 | TRBV19 | 15 | - | CASSIYDRGSYGYTF | TGTGCCAGTAGTATCTATGACCGGGGTTCCTATGGCTACACCTTC
- | TRBJ2-1 | TRBV5-6 | 17 | - | CASSLYVGQRLMGEQFF | TGTGCCAGCAGCTTGTACGTCGGGCAACGGCTAATGGGTGAGCAGTTCTTC
- | TRBJ2-5 | TRBV19 | 15 | - | CASSLQGTIKETQYF | TGTGCCAGTAGCCTCCAAGGGACAATCAAAGAGACCCAGTACTTC
few | TRBJ1-6 | TRBV30 | 13 | - | CAWSVPSNSPLHF | TGTGCCTGGAGTGTACCGTCGAATTCACCCCTCCACTTT
- | TRBJ1-4 | TRBV7-9 | 15 | - | CASSQRNWESEKLFF | TGTGCCAGCAGCCAGAGAAATTGGGAAAGTGAAAAACTGTTTTTT
once | TRBJ2-4 | TRBV6-5 | 15 | - | CASGIVKGSSNIQYF | TGTGCCAGCGGGATAGTAAAAGGAAGCTCAAACATTCAGTACTTC
- | TRBJ2-2 | TRBV24-1 | 19 | TRBD1 | CATSDLDRASGEDTGELFF | TGTGCCACCAGTGACCTAGACAGGGCAAGTGGAGAAGACACCGGGGAGCTGTTTTTT
- | TRBJ1-6 | TRBV15 | 14 | TRBD1 | CATSRDRTNSPLHF | TGTGCCACCAGCAGGGACAGGACTAATTCACCCCTCCACTTT
- | TRBJ2-1 | TRBV7-9 | 12 | - | CASSRAYNEQFF | TGTGCCAGCAGCCGCGCTTACAATGAGCAGTTCTTC
few | TRBJ1-2 | TRBV30 | 13 | - | CAWSTGSNYGYTF | TGTGCCTGGAGCACAGGGTCTAACTATGGCTACACCTTC
- | TRBJ1-1 | TRBV5-5 | 13 | - | CASSGWTSTEAFF | TGTGCCAGCAGCGGATGGACATCTACTGAAGCTTTCTTT
- | TRBJ1-1 | TRBV19 | 15 | TRBD1 | CASSIVGGQGGEAFF | TGTGCCAGTAGTATCGTTGGCGGACAGGGGGGAGAGGCTTTCTTT
- | TRBJ1-2 | TRBV5-8 | 15 | TRBD1 | CASSYSGQVNYGYTF | TGTGCCAGCAGTTACTCCGGACAGGTCAACTATGGCTACACCTTC